One sample yielded the 20 T cell receptor beta chains listed below, sequenced in a study of blood T cell repertoires in COVID-19. TCRdb's copy holds only in-frame clones and misses some; the assay was immunoSEQ multiplex PCR. The sample lists tens of thousands of clones, roughly 73% seen once, with about 15% in the top ten. The sequenced sample consisted of peripheral blood. The receptors derive from an elderly man with active or convalescent COVID-19.

In this sample, this clone turned up once. V usage is TRBV11-2 and J usage is TRBJ2-1, with 15 bases that match TRBD2. J gave up 7 bases and V 0 bases, and 1 base lay outside the gene matches. Germline CDR1 reads SGHAT; CDR2 reads FQNNGV. The CDR3 sequence is 16 residues long. CDR3 in amino acids: CASSLEGTSGRNEQFF. CDR3 DNA: TGTGCCAGCAGCTTAGAAGGGACTAGCGGGAGGAATGAGCAGTTCTTC.

The chain uses TRBV10-1 and TRBJ2-1; D uncertain. This CDR3 region has 11 residues. Trimming shortened V by 8 bases and J by 2 bases, and 4 bases separated the two germline ends. Germline V gives CDR1 WNHNN, CDR2 SYGVQD (reference sequence). The CDR3 loop is CASSAYNEQFF. The CDR3 nucleotides are TGCGCCAGCTCTGCCTACAATGAGCAGTTCTTC.

This rearrangement joins TRBV6-5 to TRBJ1-2; unclear D gene. The ends were cut back, 9 bases at V and 5 bases at J, with 13 bases in the middle. Germline lookup yields CDR1 MNHEY and CDR2 SVGAGI. The CDR3 has 12 amino acids. CDR3 sequence (DNA): TGTGCCAGTGGGCAGCGAGGGTATGGCTACACCTTC. Translated, it gives CASGQRGYGYTF.

This clone was recorded a few times. V usage is TRBV3-1 (or the pseudogene TRBV3-2) and J usage is TRBJ1-6, with D perhaps TRBD1 (5 bases). The CDR3 totals 14 residues. Germline CDR1 reads LGHDT; CDR2 reads YNNKEL (reference sequence). Trimming took 4 bases from V and 5 from J, leaving 9 bases between them. The CDR3 sequence: CASSLRQNNSPLHF. DNA of the CDR3: TGTGCCAGCAGCCTCCGACAGAATAATTCACCCCTCCACTTT.

Comments on this clone: Compared with germline, one end of the junction differs, possibly owing to a read error. This sequence joins TRBV5-8 and TRBJ2-5; 7 bases map to TRBD2. The V gene's germline CDR1 is SGHTS and CDR2 YDEGEE. This CDR3 has 14 residues. This CDR3 reads CASSLEFSGITLYF. The CDR3 DNA sequence: TGTGCCAGCAGCTTGGAATTCAGCGGGATTACCCTGTACTTC.

The chain is built from TRBV5-1 and TRBJ2-7; the D is unclear. Trimming removed 3 bases at V and 4 bases at J, with 11 bases between. Germline CDR1 is SGHRS and CDR2 is YFSETQ. CDR3 size: 13 residues. The CDR3 spells CASSYGGVYEQYF. The CDR3 nucleotides read TGCGCCAGCAGCTATGGCGGAGTGTACGAGCAGTACTTC.

CDR3 bases: TGTGCCAGCAGCTTACAAGGAATGGGGGGAGAGACCCAGTACTTC. Protein sequence: CASSLQGMGGETQYF. The chain is built from TRBV7-2 and TRBJ2-5; perhaps TRBD2 as D (6 bases). CDR3 length: 15 residues. Germline V gives CDR1 SGHTA, CDR2 FQGNSA. Trimming cost V 2 bases and J 4 bases, with 14 bases left between them.

The chain recombines TRBV29-1 with TRBJ2-1; 8 nucleotides align to TRBD2. The V and J ends lost 7 bases and 2 bases, in that order; junction bases with no gene match: 4. Germline values: CDR1 SQVTM, CDR2 ANQGSEA. CDR3 length equals 13 residues. In nucleotides, the CDR3 is TGCAGCGCTCCGGGACTAGCCTACAATGAGCAGTTCTTC. It specifies CSAPGLAYNEQFF.

This clone has just a few counts. The chain combines TRBV3-1 (or the pseudogene TRBV3-2) with TRBJ1-6, with 7 bases fitting TRBD1. The length of the CDR3 is 16 residues. V lost 0 bases and J lost 4; bases outside the gene matches: 3. Per germline, CDR1 LGHDT and CDR2 YNNKEL (reference sequence). The CDR3 sequence: CASSQEGQLYNSPLHF. The CDR3 coding sequence is TGTGCCAGCAGCCAAGAGGGACAGCTATATAATTCACCCCTCCACTTT.

The V call is TRBV6-5, the J call TRBJ2-7; 9 bases match TRBD1. With 7 bases clipped from V and 1 base from J, the junction kept 8 bases outside the gene matches. The V gene's germline CDR1 is MNHEY and CDR2 SVGAGI. CDR3 length: 15 amino acids. The chain's CDR3 is CASISQGAGSYEQYF. The CDR3 DNA sequence: TGTGCCAGCATCTCACAGGGGGCTGGGTCCTACGAGCAGTACTTC.

CDR3: CASSPTVGLAGGQQFF. Here the CDR3 DNA reads TGTGCCAGCAGCCCAACGGTGGGACTAGCGGGGGGACAGCAGTTCTTC. The rearrangement joins TRBV9 to TRBJ2-1; TRBD2 matches at 15 bases. The junction had 10 bases not matched to a gene; V was cut back by 4 bases and J by 11 bases. The CDR3 totals 16 residues. CDR1 and CDR2 from the germline V gene are SGDLS and YYNGEE. The entire variable domain, with the rest obtained from reference TRBV9 and TRBJ2-1, is as follows: DSGVTQTPKHLITATGQRVTLRCSPRSGDLSVYWYQQSLDQGLQFLIQYYNGEERAKGNILERFSAQQFPDLHSELNLSSLELGDSALYFCASSPTVGLAGGQQFFGPGTRLTVL.

The chain carries TRBV11-2 and TRBJ2-1, with unresolved D. This CDR3 spans 15 amino acids. With 3 bases removed from V and 6 bases from J, the gap between germline ends came to 15 bases. Germline V gene data show CDR1 as SGHAT and CDR2 as FQNNGV. CDR3 in DNA: TGTGCCAGCAGCTTTACAGCCCAAAGATCCAATGAGCAGTTCTTC. The encoded protein is CASSFTAQRSNEQFF. The full variable domain, in which reference TRBV11-2 and TRBJ2-1 provide the parts outside the CDR3, is EAGVAQSPRYKIIEKRQSVAFWCNPISGHATLYWYQQILGQGPKLLIQFQNNGVVDDSQLPKDRFSAERLKGVDSTLKIQPAKLEDSAVYLCASSFTAQRSNEQFFGPGTRLTVL.

J is TRBJ2-3 and V is TRBV7-9, with 10 nucleotides matching TRBD2. V dropped 6 bases and J dropped 3; count of bases not matched to a gene: 6. The CDR3 sequence is 15 residues long. Per germline, CDR1 SEHNR and CDR2 FQNEAQ (reference sequence). The CDR3 here is CASSKGTSETDTQYF. CDR3 nucleotide sequence: TGTGCCAGCAGTAAGGGGACTAGCGAGACAGATACGCAGTATTTT.

This clone appeared a single time. The V and J genes are TRBV18 and TRBJ2-4; 8 bases match TRBD2. Trimming at V came to 6 bases and at J to 9 bases, leaving 7 bases not matched to a gene. This CDR3 region has 13 residues. The germline gives CDR1 KGHSH, CDR2 LQKENI. In DNA form, the CDR3 reads TGTGCCAGCTCGTCCGGGACTAGAGCCATTCAGTACTTC. It translates to CASSSGTRAIQYF.

The V call is TRBV5-1, the J call TRBJ2-3; 7 nucleotides match TRBD2. CDR3 size: 14 residues. Trimming removed 6 bases from V and 4 bases from J; junction bases left unmatched: 8. The germline gives CDR1 SGHRS, CDR2 YFSETQ. In DNA form, the CDR3 reads TGCGCCAGCAAACTAGCGAGAGAAGCAGATACGCAGTATTTT. It encodes CASKLAREADTQYF.

This sequence joins TRBV5-1 and TRBJ2-1; D is perhaps TRBD2 (6 bases). Per germline, CDR1 SGHRS and CDR2 YFSETQ. This CDR3 contains 16 residues. Trimming pared 0 bases from V and 9 bases from J, leaving 19 bases between. CDR3 nucleotide sequence: TGCGCCAGCAGCTTGGCTAGCGTGCGGGAAGTTGCTGAGCAGTTCTTC. Amino acids: CASSLASVREVAEQFF.

The DNA of the CDR3 is TGTGCCAGCAGCTCCCAAGCGGGGAAAACCTACGAGCAGTACTTC. This codes for CASSSQAGKTYEQYF. The gene calls are TRBV11-2 and TRBJ2-7, with 7 bases identical to TRBD2. V shed 4 bases and J 2 bases; nucleotides not matched to a gene: 8. The CDR3 loop spans 15 amino acids. CDR1 SGHAT and CDR2 FQNNGV come from the germline V gene. Using reference TRBV11-2 and TRBJ2-7 for the parts outside the CDR3, the full variable domain is EAGVAQSPRYKIIEKRQSVAFWCNPISGHATLYWYQQILGQGPKLLIQFQNNGVVDDSQLPKDRFSAERLKGVDSTLKIQPAKLEDSAVYLCASSSQAGKTYEQYFGPGTRLTVT.

The rearrangement joins TRBV6-5 to TRBJ1-5, with TRBD1 as a possible D gene (6 bases). This CDR3 comprises 15 residues. V lost 0 bases to trimming and J lost 3 bases, with 9 bases between them. Germline values: CDR1 MNHEY, CDR2 SVGAGI. The CDR3 DNA reads TGTGCCAGCAGTTACTCAGGGGGAGACAATCAGCCCCAGCATTTT. Its translation is CASSYSGGDNQPQHF.

The CDR3 DNA is TGCGCCAGCAGAGGACAGGGCTGGAACACCATATATTTT. It translates to CASRGQGWNTIYF. The chain employs TRBV5-1 and TRBJ1-3, with 8 bases fitting TRBD1. Germline loops: CDR1 SGHRS, CDR2 YFSETQ. There are 13 residues in the CDR3. V gave up 5 bases and J gave up 7 bases; unmatched junction bases: 5.

The chain has TRBV7-2 and TRBJ2-7; 8 bases map to TRBD2. Germline V gives CDR1 SGHTA, CDR2 FQGNSA. This CDR3 has 17 residues. V shed 1 base, J shed 0 bases, and the junction held 8 bases outside the gene matches. The CDR3 sequence is CASSLGVLAGSSYEQYF. The CDR3 DNA reads TGTGCCAGCAGCTTAGGCGTCCTAGCGGGCTCCTCCTACGAGCAGTACTTC.